A single sample is the source of the 10 T cell receptor beta chains below, sequenced in a study of T cell responses to AZD1222 COVID-19 vaccine. Method: immunoSEQ multiplex PCR; TCRdb's copy keeps in-frame clones and lacks some. The table records around 100,000 clones, 87% of them present only once. The sequencing here drew on peripheral blood, taken on day 0 of MenACWY control vaccination. These receptors came from an adult in good health.

V gene TRBV4-1 combines with J gene TRBJ2-5; the D is unclear. Trimming pared 1 base from V and 1 base from J, leaving 7 bases between. Germline V gene lookup returns CDR1 MGHRA and CDR2 YSYEKL. The CDR3 loop spans 14 amino acids. CDR3 coding DNA: TGCGCCAGCAGCCAAGGTCGGGCCCAAGAGACCCAGTACTTC. This translates into CASSQGRAQETQYF.

The rearrangement joins TRBV6-5 to TRBJ1-4, with 7 nucleotides matching TRBD1. Germline values: CDR1 MNHEY, CDR2 SVGAGI. Unmatched junction bases numbered 4, after V lost 6 bases and J lost 3 bases. The CDR3 is made up of 14 amino acids. In DNA, the CDR3 is TGTGCCAGCAGAGTCGGGACAGCTAATGAAAAACTGTTTTTT. As protein: CASRVGTANEKLFF.

Written as DNA, the CDR3 is TGTGCCAGCAGCCAGAACCCGGGGGATACGCAGTATTTT. This translates into CASSQNPGDTQYF. V usage is TRBV4-2 and J usage is TRBJ2-3; TRBD2 is a possible D gene (5 bases). CDR3 length: 13 residues. Trimming stripped 3 bases from V and 6 bases from J, with 10 bases between. Germline V CDR1 and CDR2: LGHNA, YNFKEQ.

This chain links TRBV6-2 or TRBV6-3 with TRBJ2-7; possible D gene TRBD1, 5 bases. CDR1 is MNHEY and CDR2 is SVGEGT in the germline V gene. Trimming took 2 bases from V and 4 from J, leaving 9 bases between them. The CDR3 is 13 residues long. In nucleotides, the CDR3 is TGTGCCAGCAGTTACGTTCAGGGTTACGAGCAGTACTTC. Translating gives CASSYVQGYEQYF.

This chain links TRBV30 with TRBJ1-6; tentatively, D is TRBD1 (5 bases). With 3 bases removed from V and 7 bases from J, the gap between germline ends came to 16 bases. Germline CDR1 and CDR2: GTSNPN and SVGIG (reference sequence). The CDR3 is 15 residues long. CDR3 sequence reads: CAWRSGPRTNSPLHF. The CDR3 DNA reads TGTGCCTGGAGGTCGGGACCGCGTACGAATTCACCCCTCCACTTT.

The rearrangement links TRBV30 to TRBJ2-5; D ambiguous. V was trimmed by 2 bases and J by 4 bases, leaving 5 bases between them. The length of the CDR3 is 11 residues. Germline loops: CDR1 GTSNPN, CDR2 SVGIG (reference sequence). For the CDR3, the DNA is TGTGCCTGGAGTTCCGGAGAGACCCAGTACTTC. Its translation is CAWSSGETQYF.

The chain is built from TRBV6-5 and TRBJ1-6; D gene uncertain. This CDR3 has 16 residues. Between the trimmed V and J ends, which lost 0 bases and 7 bases, there was a span of 13 bases. Per the germline V gene, CDR1 is MNHEY and CDR2 is SVGAGI. CDR3 protein: CASSYSSLRRNSPLHF. CDR3 DNA sequence: TGTGCCAGCAGTTACTCTTCGTTGCGAAGGAATTCACCCCTCCACTTT.

CDR3 region: CASSGYSSGGYNEQFF. The CDR3 bases are TGTGCCAGCAGCGGATATTCTAGCGGGGGGTACAATGAGCAGTTCTTC. The chain uses TRBV5-6 and TRBJ2-1, with TRBD2 matching over 11 bases. Germline trimming cut 4 bases from V and 4 bases from J; bases unmatched to any gene: 7. The CDR3 loop spans 16 amino acids. The V gene's germline CDR1 is SGHDT and CDR2 YYEEEE.

This chain joins TRBV7-7 and TRBJ2-2, with D unclear. The CDR3 is made up of 13 amino acids. Trimming cost V 3 bases and J 8 bases, with 10 bases left between them. CDR1 is SSHAT, CDR2 FNYEAQ, per germline (reference sequence). CDR3 coding DNA: TGTGCCAGCAGCTTGGGGATACGGGGGGAGCTGTTTTTT. Translated, it gives CASSLGIRGELFF.

The table lists this clone with a count of one. The chain is built from TRBV5-1 and TRBJ2-7; the D gene is possibly TRBD1 (6 bases). Germline CDR1 is SGHRS and CDR2 is YFSETQ. There are 14 residues in the CDR3. V was pared by 7 bases and J by 3 bases, with 17 bases between. The CDR3 protein is CASAPRTDFYEQYF. The CDR3 nucleotides are TGCGCCAGCGCCCCCCGGACAGATTTCTACGAGCAGTACTTC.